The 28 T cell receptor beta chains below all came from one sample that was sequenced in a study of cytomegalovirus exposure and HLA in healthy donors. It was with 60 Vbeta and 13 Jbeta primers that the PCR ran. Produced via immunoSEQ multiplex PCR; TCRdb's table is partial and in-frame only. The profile covers some 150,000 clones, with about three quarters appearing a single time and under 5.5% taken by the ten largest. The sequencing input was PBMCs. These TCRs come from a man aged 50 or older in good health and CMV-seropositive.

The count of this clone is one. This sequence joins TRBV6-5 and TRBJ1-5, with TRBD1 as a possible D gene (5 bases). V was cut by 0 bases and J by 7 bases, with 13 bases left in between. Germline V gives CDR1 MNHEY, CDR2 SVGAGI. The CDR3 totals 15 residues. For the CDR3, the DNA is TGTGCCAGCAGTTACTCGGCGCAGGGTACCCAGCCCCAGCATTTT. Protein sequence: CASSYSAQGTQPQHF.

This chain joins TRBV29-1 and TRBJ2-5; TRBD1 aligns across 9 bases. V trimming: 5 bases; J trimming: 10 bases; junction bases outside the gene matches: 20. There are 16 residues in the CDR3. Germline assignment: CDR1 SQVTM and CDR2 ANQGSEA. The DNA for the CDR3 is TGCAGCGTTCAACAACAGGGGGCTGGGAGACCCGGGAACCAGTACTTC. As protein: CSVQQQGAGRPGNQYF.

The J gene is TRBJ1-2, the V gene TRBV27; TRBD1 aligns across 7 bases. Trimming at V came to 2 bases and at J to 5 bases, leaving 5 bases not matched to a gene. The CDR3 spans 14 residues. Germline CDR1 and CDR2: MNHEY and SMNVEV (reference sequence). The CDR3 coding sequence is TGTGCCAGCAGTTTAGTAGGGGGCGATTATGGCTACACCTTC. It yields the protein CASSLVGGDYGYTF.

The chain combines TRBV2 with TRBJ1-5; maybe TRBD1 (5 bases). The CDR3 consists of 14 residues. Germline assignment: CDR1 SNHLY and CDR2 FYNNEI. V lost 7 bases to trimming and J lost 7 bases, with 17 bases between them. The CDR3 nucleotides read TGTGCCAGCAAGGGGATCGAGGTTTACCAGCCCCAGCATTTT. Translating gives CASKGIEVYQPQHF.

The chain carries TRBV2 and TRBJ2-7; 7 bases align to TRBD1. Germline CDR1 reads SNHLY; CDR2 reads FYNNEI. The CDR3 has 13 residues. The V gene end was trimmed by 10 bases and the J gene end by 0 bases; junction bases not matched to a gene: 6. CDR3 bases: TGTGCCACCAACAGGGGCCTCTCCTACGAGCAGTACTTC. This translates into CATNRGLSYEQYF.

DNA for the CDR3: TGTGCCAGCAGCTCCCCGCAAGGAGCGGGAGGGCCTGGGCGCGAGCAGTACTTC. Amino acid sequence: CASSSPQGAGGPGREQYF. This chain uses TRBV11-3 with TRBJ2-7; TRBD2 matches at 10 bases. The CDR3 contains 18 residues. Germline CDR1 and CDR2: SGHNT and YENEEA. The J segment lost 6 bases and the V segment lost 4 bases, leaving 18 bases of the junction unmatched.

V and J are TRBV11-2 and TRBJ2-3; 11 bases are shared with TRBD2. The CDR3 runs to 16 residues. Germline V gene lookup returns CDR1 SGHAT and CDR2 FQNNGV. V trimming: 1 base; J trimming: 1 base; junction bases outside the gene matches: 1. The chain's CDR3 is CASSLGTSGRTDTQYF. CDR3 nucleotide sequence: TGTGCCAGCAGCTTAGGGACTAGCGGGCGCACAGATACGCAGTATTTT.

CDR3 sequence: CASNFVRISTGDNEQFF. CDR3 coding DNA: TGTGCCAGTAATTTCGTGCGGATTTCGACAGGGGACAATGAGCAGTTCTTC. The chain uses TRBV19 and TRBJ2-1; 8 bases fit TRBD1. The CDR3 covers 17 residues. In germline, CDR1 is LNHDA, CDR2 SQIVND (reference sequence). V lost 7 bases to trimming and J lost 5 bases; unmatched junction nucleotides: 16.

This clone was recorded a few times. The chain has TRBV5-1 and TRBJ1-1; TRBD1 matches at 7 bases. This CDR3 region has 15 residues. Germline V CDR1 and CDR2: SGHRS, YFSETQ. The junction had 5 bases not matched to a gene; V was cut back by 2 bases and J by 1 base. CDR3 DNA: TGCGCCAGCAGCTTCCGCCCAGGGGGGAACACTGAAGCTTTCTTT. Its protein product is CASSFRPGGNTEAFF.

This clone has only a few counts. CDR3 amino acids: CASSQDFRLSYNEQFF. The CDR3 coding sequence is TGCGCCAGCAGCCAAGATTTCCGGTTGTCCTACAATGAGCAGTTCTTC. This sequence joins TRBV4-1 and TRBJ2-1; D unclear. V gave up 0 bases and J gave up 1 base, with 10 bases separating them. This CDR3 is built from 16 residues. CDR1 and CDR2 (germline): MGHRA, YSYEKL.

The J gene is TRBJ1-4, the V gene TRBV19, with 10 bases lining up with TRBD1. V lost 5 bases and J lost 7; bases outside the gene matches: 10. CDR3 size: 16 residues. CDR1 and CDR2 from the germline V gene are LNHDA and SQIVND (reference sequence). The CDR3 sequence is CASSDLGTGESEKLFF. The CDR3 region has the DNA TGTGCCAGTAGTGACCTAGGGACAGGGGAGAGTGAAAAACTGTTTTTT.

The chain recombines TRBV11-2 with TRBJ2-3, with D perhaps matching TRBD2 (5 bases). The CDR3 covers 15 residues. The V gene's germline CDR1 is SGHAT and CDR2 FQNNGV. V dropped 5 bases and J dropped 0 bases, with 12 bases sitting between them. Here the CDR3 reads CASSPGVGSTDTQYF. CDR3 bases: TGTGCCAGCAGCCCCGGGGTTGGGAGCACAGATACGCAGTATTTT.

This clone was observed a handful of times. The chain has TRBV19 and TRBJ2-5; a weak D match, TRBD2 (6 bases). The germline V gene encodes CDR1 LNHDA and CDR2 SQIVND (reference sequence). The CDR3 spans 14 residues. The V and J ends lost 7 bases and 3 bases respectively, with 15 bases between them. The CDR3 reads CASTPSSGKETQYF. CDR3 bases: TGTGCCAGTACCCCGAGTAGCGGAAAAGAGACCCAGTACTTC.

The V call is TRBV11-3, the J call TRBJ2-7, with a tentative D call TRBD1 (6 bases). The V gene's germline CDR1 is SGHNT and CDR2 YENEEA. The CDR3 is 16 amino acids. V was pared by 0 bases and J by 7 bases, with 19 bases between. CDR3 nucleotide sequence: TGTGCCAGCAGCTTAGACCGACCCCCGGGTACAGGGGAGCAGTACTTC. Encoded protein: CASSLDRPPGTGEQYF.

This clone was seen a handful of times. The chain couples TRBV6-1 to TRBJ2-7; D is perhaps TRBD1 (7 bases). Germline V gene sequence: CDR1 MNHNS, CDR2 SASEGT. V was cut by 4 bases and J by 2 bases, with 18 bases left in between. CDR3 length equals 16 residues. CDR3 nucleotide sequence: TGTGCCAGCAGTGTTTCGACAGGGAGGTTGACCTACGAGCAGTACTTC. This encodes CASSVSTGRLTYEQYF.

In DNA, the CDR3 is TGTGCCAGCATAGGGAGACAGGGGTATGAAAAACTGTTTTTT. It yields the protein CASIGRQGYEKLFF. The rearrangement links TRBV6-1 to TRBJ1-4, with 8 bases identical to TRBD1. J lost 6 bases, V lost 7 bases, and 7 bases had no gene match. The CDR3 sequence is 14 residues long. Germline-derived CDR1 and CDR2 are MNHNS and SASEGT.

V usage is TRBV19 and J usage is TRBJ2-3; perhaps TRBD2 as D (5 bases). V lost 8 bases and J 2 bases, leaving 11 bases between the germline ends. CDR1 and CDR2 from the germline V gene are LNHDA and SQIVND (reference sequence). CDR3 length: 13 amino acids. CDR3 sequence: CASGEGNTDTQYF. As DNA, the CDR3 is TGTGCCAGTGGTGAGGGAAACACAGATACGCAGTATTTT.

The chain employs TRBV2 and TRBJ2-1; D is unclear. Trimming pared 7 bases from V and 5 bases from J, leaving 12 bases between. The CDR3 covers 13 residues. Germline assignment: CDR1 SNHLY and CDR2 FYNNEI. The chain's CDR3 is CASTATYDNEQFF. The CDR3 DNA is TGTGCCAGCACCGCAACCTACGACAATGAGCAGTTCTTC. The whole variable domain, remainder taken from reference TRBV2 and TRBJ2-1, is EPEVTQTPSHQVTQMGQEVILRCVPISNHLYFYWYRQILGQKVEFLVSFYNNEISEKSEIFDDQFSVERPDGSNFTLKIRSTKLEDSAMYFCASTATYDNEQFFGPGTRLTVL.

Only one count was recorded for this clone. V gene TRBV6-4 combines with J gene TRBJ1-1; TRBD1 matches at 8 bases. V shed 2 bases and J 4 bases; nucleotides not matched to a gene: 6. From germline, CDR1 is MRHNA and CDR2 SNTAGT. CDR3 length equals 15 residues. The CDR3 coding sequence is TGTGCCAGCAGTGACGGACAGGGTAAGGCCACTGAAGCTTTCTTT. Residues: CASSDGQGKATEAFF.

The chain carries TRBV10-1 and TRBJ2-5; D is perhaps TRBD2 (6 bases). This CDR3 contains 13 residues. Trimming stripped 5 bases from V and 4 bases from J, with 11 bases between. Per the germline V gene, CDR1 is WNHNN and CDR2 is SYGVQD (reference sequence). The CDR3 DNA is TGCGCCAGCAGTTGCGGGGACCGAGAGACCCAGTACTTC. Translating gives CASSCGDRETQYF.

V is TRBV18 and J is TRBJ2-2; D is unclear. The CDR3 spans 15 residues. V gave up 2 bases and J gave up 3 bases, with 10 bases separating them. From germline, CDR1 is KGHSH and CDR2 LQKENI. The CDR3 bases are TGTGCCAGCTCACCAATCTCCCGGGACACCGGGGAGCTGTTTTTT. This codes for CASSPISRDTGELFF. Full variable domain (outside the CDR3, taken from reference TRBV18 and TRBJ2-2): NAGVMQNPRHLVRRRGQEARLRCSPMKGHSHVYWYRQLPEEGLKFMVYLQKENIIDESGMPKERFSAEFPKEGPSILRIQQVVRGDSAAYFCASSPISRDTGELFFGEGSRLTVL.

This clone has a handful of counts. The chain is built from TRBV19 and TRBJ1-3; D possibly corresponds to TRBD1 (5 bases). The CDR3 consists of 14 residues. Trimming left V 3 bases short and J 0 bases short, with 6 bases between. Germline assignment: CDR1 LNHDA and CDR2 SQIVND (reference sequence). CDR3 bases: TGTGCCAGTAGTATGGACAACTCTGGAAACACCATATATTTT. Residues: CASSMDNSGNTIYF.

The chain has TRBV5-3 and TRBJ2-1; 9 positions agree with TRBD2. TRBV5-3 is classed as an ORF, of uncertain function. J lost 7 bases, V lost 4 bases, and 0 bases had no gene match. This CDR3 region has 12 residues. The CDR3 is CARSTSGNEQFF. The CDR3 DNA is TGTGCCAGAAGCACTAGCGGGAATGAGCAGTTCTTC.

This clone is termed medium-sized. Other DNA sequences in the same sample also yield this CDR3. The chain couples TRBV7-8 to TRBJ1-1, with 7 positions matching TRBD1. The germline V gene has CDR1 SGHVS and CDR2 FQNEAQ. The V gene end was trimmed by 5 bases and the J gene end by 0 bases; junction bases not matched to a gene: 3. The CDR3 contains 14 residues. As DNA, the CDR3 is TGTGCCAGCAGCCTAGACAGGGTGAACACTGAAGCTTTCTTT. This encodes CASSLDRVNTEAFF.

V and J are TRBV7-2 and TRBJ1-4; 8 bases fit TRBD1. CDR3 length: 16 residues. V lost 5 bases, J lost 2 bases, and 7 bases stayed unmatched. Per the germline V gene, CDR1 is SGHTA and CDR2 is FQGNSA. The CDR3: CASSRLTGATNEKLFF. CDR3 nucleotide sequence: TGTGCCAGCAGCCGCCTGACAGGGGCTACTAATGAAAAACTGTTTTTT.

This clone came up a few times. Here the CDR3 DNA reads TGCGCCAGCAGCTCTGGACAGGCCTGGGGTGAAGCTTTCTTT. As protein: CASSSGQAWGEAFF. The rearrangement joins TRBV4-1 to TRBJ1-1, with 7 positions matching TRBD1. CDR1 is MGHRA, CDR2 YSYEKL, per germline. This CDR3 contains 14 residues. Losses at the gene ends were 5 bases for V and 7 bases for J; bases not matched to a gene: 10.

In this sample, this clone turned up once. The J gene is TRBJ2-6, the V gene TRBV19; D is uncertain. Germline assignment: CDR1 LNHDA and CDR2 SQIVND (reference sequence). The CDR3 has 14 residues. Trimming took off 7 bases at V and 0 bases at J, with 7 bases between the two ends. CDR3 in amino acids: CASNVASGANVLTF. DNA of the CDR3: TGTGCCAGTAATGTGGCCTCTGGGGCCAACGTCCTGACTTTC.

This rearrangement joins TRBV14 to TRBJ2-2, with TRBD1 identical over 8 bases. The CDR3 covers 15 residues. The trim removed 6 bases at V and 1 base at J, leaving 4 bases unmatched. The germline gives CDR1 SGHDN, CDR2 FVKESK. Written as DNA, the CDR3 is TGTGCCAGCAGTCTCGGACAGGGGAACACCGGGGAGCTGTTTTTT. Amino acids: CASSLGQGNTGELFF.